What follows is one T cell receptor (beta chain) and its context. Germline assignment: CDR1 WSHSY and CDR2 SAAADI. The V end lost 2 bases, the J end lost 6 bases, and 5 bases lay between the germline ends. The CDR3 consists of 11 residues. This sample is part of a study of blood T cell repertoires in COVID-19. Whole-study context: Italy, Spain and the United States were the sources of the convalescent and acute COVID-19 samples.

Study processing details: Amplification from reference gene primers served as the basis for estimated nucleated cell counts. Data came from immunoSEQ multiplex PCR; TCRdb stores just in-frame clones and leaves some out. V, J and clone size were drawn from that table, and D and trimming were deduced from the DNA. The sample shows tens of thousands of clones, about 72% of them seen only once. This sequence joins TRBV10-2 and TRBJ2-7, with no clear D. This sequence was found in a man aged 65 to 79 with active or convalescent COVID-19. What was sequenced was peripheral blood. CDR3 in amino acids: CASSEIREQYF. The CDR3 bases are TGCGCCAGCAGTGAGATCCGCGAGCAGTACTTC.